Shown below are 27 T cell receptor beta chains from a single sample sequenced in a study of blood T cell repertoires in COVID-19. The repertoire was sequenced with immunoSEQ multiplex PCR; TCRdb's copy has only in-frame clones and lacks some. The repertoire holds 200,000 to 250,000 clones, with 80% as singletons. Material: peripheral blood. All receptors come from a woman in her 70s with acute or convalescent COVID-19.

V and J are TRBV5-6 and TRBJ2-7, with 9 bases aligning to TRBD1. The CDR3 spans 15 residues. Germline loops: CDR1 SGHDT, CDR2 YYEEEE. With V trimmed by 4 bases and J by 5 bases, 10 bases remained unmatched. The CDR3, as DNA: TGTGCCAGCAGCCCCGGGACAGGGTCCATCCACGAGCAGTACTTC. It encodes CASSPGTGSIHEQYF.

This clone was seen a single time. V is TRBV5-1 and J is TRBJ2-5; 12 nucleotides line up with TRBD1. Trimming cost V 1 base and J 5 bases; bases outside gene matches: 6. The length of the CDR3 is 16 residues. Germline values: CDR1 SGHRS, CDR2 YFSETQ. The CDR3 reads CASSLSPGQGAETQYF. For the CDR3, the DNA is TGCGCCAGCAGCTTGTCCCCGGGACAGGGGGCGGAGACCCAGTACTTC.

The chain joins TRBV19 to TRBJ2-3, with a tentative D call TRBD2 (6 bases). This CDR3 region has 14 residues. V lost 9 bases and J lost 4, with 17 bases in between. Germline CDR1 is LNHDA and CDR2 is SQIVND (reference sequence). DNA for the CDR3: TGTGCCAGCTCTCCTGGTTGGGGGGCAGATACGCAGTATTTT. Its protein product is CASSPGWGADTQYF.

The chain has TRBV13 and TRBJ1-4; perhaps TRBD1 as D (5 bases). The CDR3 sequence is 14 residues long. CDR1 and CDR2 from the germline V gene are PRHDT and FYEKMQ (reference sequence). Trimming stripped 8 bases from V and 2 bases from J, with 12 bases between. Here the CDR3 reads CASGMGGTNEKLFF. The CDR3 DNA reads TGTGCCAGCGGGATGGGGGGTACTAATGAAAAACTGTTTTTT. The whole variable domain, filled in from reference TRBV13 and TRBJ1-4, reads AAGVIQSPRHLIKEKRETATLKCYPIPRHDTVYWYQQGPGQDPQFLISFYEKMQSDKGSIPDRFSAQQFSDYHSELNMSSLELGDSALYFCASGMGGTNEKLFFGSGTQLSVL.

CDR3 region: CAVTSGAETQYF. The CDR3, as DNA: TGTGCCGTGACTAGCGGGGCAGAGACCCAGTACTTC. The chain combines TRBV10-3 with TRBJ2-5, with 11 positions matching TRBD2. J lost 4 bases, V lost 11 bases, and 3 bases had no gene match. This CDR3 region has 12 residues. Germline V CDR1 and CDR2: ENHRY, SYGVKD.

The rearrangement uses TRBV19 and TRBJ1-6; no definite D call. Germline V gene data show CDR1 as LNHDA and CDR2 as SQIVND (reference sequence). This CDR3 region has 11 residues. Trimming pared 4 bases from V and 14 bases from J, leaving 9 bases between. CDR3 loop: CASSTGSALHF. CDR3 sequence (DNA): TGTGCCAGTAGTACCGGGAGCGCCCTCCACTTT.

In its sample, this clone was seen once. V usage is TRBV28 and J usage is TRBJ1-2; no clear D. Germline V gene lookup returns CDR1 MDHEN and CDR2 SYDVKM. The ends were cut back, 6 bases at V and 4 bases at J, with 6 bases in the middle. The CDR3 covers 11 residues. CDR3 residues: CASREPYGYTF. In DNA form, the CDR3 reads TGTGCCAGCAGGGAGCCCTATGGCTACACCTTC.

The chain employs TRBV10-3 and TRBJ2-1; D is unresolved. Trimming pared 6 bases from V and 7 bases from J, leaving 7 bases between. This CDR3 is 11 amino acids long. Germline values: CDR1 ENHRY, CDR2 SYGVKD. CDR3 region: CAIRIENEQFF. The CDR3 nucleotides read TGTGCCATCAGGATAGAAAATGAGCAGTTCTTC.

The chain combines TRBV5-1 with TRBJ2-1; 10 nucleotides line up with TRBD1. V lost 4 bases, J lost 9 bases, and 7 bases stayed unmatched. This CDR3 region has 14 residues. CDR1 is SGHRS and CDR2 is YFSETQ in the germline V gene. CDR3 loop: CASSPRDRGGEQFF. CDR3 sequence (DNA): TGCGCCAGCAGCCCCCGGGACAGGGGAGGTGAGCAGTTCTTC.

On this clone itself: Compared with germline, one end of the junction differs, possibly owing to a read error. The genes are TRBV20-1 and TRBJ2-1; the D gene is possibly TRBD1 (5 bases). CDR3 size: 11 residues. CDR1 is DFQATT, CDR2 SNEGSKA, per germline (reference sequence). The CDR3 DNA reads TGCAGTGCTAGATCCCAGGGAAATATGGTCTTC. It translates to CSARSQGNMVF.

The V call is TRBV5-1, the J call TRBJ1-1, with 7 nucleotides matching TRBD1. This CDR3 is built from 14 residues. The germline V gene encodes CDR1 SGHRS and CDR2 YFSETQ. J gave up 11 bases and V 6 bases, and 16 bases lay outside the gene matches. CDR3 sequence: CASTTLPGGTSAFF. CDR3 bases: TGCGCCAGCACTACCCTCCCAGGGGGTACTTCGGCTTTCTTT.

The rearrangement links TRBV18 to TRBJ2-5; 8 bases match TRBD1. Germline trimming cut 3 bases from V and 2 bases from J; bases unmatched to any gene: 2. The germline V gene has CDR1 KGHSH and CDR2 LQKENI. The CDR3 runs 14 residues. The CDR3 region is CASSPQGAQETQYF. CDR3 in DNA: TGTGCCAGCTCACCCCAGGGGGCTCAAGAGACCCAGTACTTC.

The V call is TRBV4-2, the J call TRBJ1-2, with TRBD1 matching over 9 bases. The V gene end was trimmed by 2 bases and the J gene end by 6 bases; junction bases not matched to a gene: 13. The CDR3 covers 17 residues. Germline V CDR1 and CDR2: LGHNA, YNFKEQ. The DNA of the CDR3 is TGTGCCAGCAGCCAACCAACCGGGACAGGGCGTGAAAATGGCTACACCTTC. Translated: CASSQPTGTGRENGYTF.

In the case of this clone: A read error is possible here, since a much larger clone lies one base away. V usage is TRBV5-4 and J usage is TRBJ1-1, with D uncertain. Trimming cost V 0 bases and J 1 base, with 4 bases left between them. Germline V gene sequence: CDR1 SGHNT, CDR2 YYREEE (reference sequence). This CDR3 spans 13 amino acids. The CDR3 coding sequence is TGTGCCAGCAGCTTGGACTGGAACACTGAAGCTTTCTTT. It encodes CASSLDWNTEAFF.

The DNA for the CDR3 is TGTGCCCAGGGACTAGCGGGGTTAAATGAGCAGTTCTTC. This translates into CAQGLAGLNEQFF. This rearrangement joins TRBV30 to TRBJ2-1; 13 bases are shared with TRBD2. Germline CDR1 GTSNPN, CDR2 SVGIG (reference sequence). The CDR3 spans 13 residues. Trimming cost V 8 bases and J 7 bases; bases outside gene matches: 5.

This clone was seen once. V gene TRBV15 combines with J gene TRBJ2-5, with 10 positions matching TRBD2. From germline, CDR1 is LNHNV and CDR2 YYDKDF (reference sequence). CDR3 length equals 14 residues. With V trimmed by 8 bases and J by 4 bases, 7 bases remained unmatched. This CDR3 reads CATSAAGGRETQYF. For the CDR3, the DNA is TGTGCCACCTCGGCAGCGGGGGGGCGAGAGACCCAGTACTTC.

This rearrangement joins TRBV5-5 to TRBJ1-1, with a weak D call TRBD1 (5 bases). V was clipped by 2 bases and J by 5 bases, with 10 bases between them. Germline values: CDR1 SGHKS, CDR2 YYEKEE (reference sequence). This CDR3 is built from 13 residues. The CDR3 protein is CASSLRGRTEAFF. As DNA, the CDR3 is TGTGCCAGCAGCTTAAGGGGCAGAACTGAAGCTTTCTTT.

The V and J genes are TRBV7-2 and TRBJ2-7; TRBD2 agrees at 10 bases. The ends lost 3 bases at V and 4 bases at J; junction bases unmatched: 6. CDR3 length: 15 residues. Germline V CDR1 and CDR2: SGHTA, FQGNSA. CDR3 sequence (DNA): TGTGCCAGCAGCTTTAGCGGGGGGTCAGAGTACGAGCAGTACTTC. Translated: CASSFSGGSEYEQYF.

The chain links TRBV6-5 to TRBJ2-1; a weak D match, TRBD2 (7 bases). The V and J ends lost 7 bases and 6 bases respectively, with 16 bases between them. The germline V gene encodes CDR1 MNHEY and CDR2 SVGAGI. This CDR3 has 14 residues. The CDR3 coding sequence is TGTGCCAGCACCATGAGGGGGGGGATCAATGAGCAGTTCTTC. Protein: CASTMRGGINEQFF.

The chain is built from TRBV5-8 and TRBJ2-2; 7 bases are shared with TRBD1. The germline gives CDR1 SGHTS, CDR2 YDEGEE. V trimming: 2 bases; J trimming: 6 bases; junction bases outside the gene matches: 10. The CDR3 is 16 residues long. CDR3 nucleotides: TGTGCCAGCAGCTTATCCTTCGACAGGGATGCCGGGGAGCTGTTTTTT. It specifies CASSLSFDRDAGELFF.

This chain uses TRBV3-1 (or the pseudogene TRBV3-2) with TRBJ2-7; TRBD2 matches at 14 bases. Looked up from germline, CDR1 is LGHDT and CDR2 is YNNKEL (reference sequence). The CDR3 sequence is 18 residues long. V was clipped by 0 bases and J by 5 bases; unmatched bases: 9. Here the CDR3 reads CASSQDVPRLAGGHEQYF. CDR3 nucleotide sequence: TGTGCCAGCAGCCAAGATGTCCCCAGACTAGCGGGGGGGCACGAGCAGTACTTC.

This clone has more than one count but fewer than ten. V and J are TRBV5-1 and TRBJ2-7, with TRBD1 matching 9 bases. This CDR3 spans 16 amino acids. Germline-derived CDR1 and CDR2 are SGHRS and YFSETQ. V gave up 0 bases and J gave up 3 bases; unmatched junction bases: 7. The CDR3 bases are TGCGCCAGCAGCTTGGGGCCGGAGACAGGGGGCTACGAGCAGTACTTC. It codes for CASSLGPETGGYEQYF.

V usage is TRBV2 and J usage is TRBJ1-6; the D gene is possibly TRBD1 (6 bases). The CDR3 has 13 residues. V lost 10 bases and J 7 bases, leaving 14 bases between the germline ends. Germline CDR1 reads SNHLY; CDR2 reads FYNNEI. The DNA of the CDR3 is TGTGCCACCTTACCGGACAGAAATTCACCCCTCCACTTT. Translated: CATLPDRNSPLHF. The full variable domain, with the rest looked up from reference TRBV2 and TRBJ1-6, is EPEVTQTPSHQVTQMGQEVILRCVPISNHLYFYWYRQILGQKVEFLVSFYNNEISEKSEIFDDQFSVERPDGSNFTLKIRSTKLEDSAMYFCATLPDRNSPLHFGNGTRLTVT.

The chain uses TRBV19 and TRBJ1-2; TRBD1 aligns across 7 bases. Germline V gene sequence: CDR1 LNHDA, CDR2 SQIVND (reference sequence). V lost 5 bases and J lost 2; bases outside the gene matches: 5. This CDR3 contains 14 residues. The CDR3 DNA reads TGTGCCAGTAGTGCGGACAGGAAAAACTATGGCTACACCTTC. Protein: CASSADRKNYGYTF.

Many counts were recorded for this clone. This chain links TRBV7-2 with TRBJ2-2, with 8 positions matching TRBD1. The CDR3 covers 17 residues. The V gene end was trimmed by 6 bases and the J gene end by 7 bases; junction bases not matched to a gene: 16. The germline gives CDR1 SGHTA, CDR2 FQGNSA. The CDR3 sequence is CASRKDRGPGSSGELFF. As DNA, the CDR3 is TGTGCCAGCAGGAAAGACAGGGGCCCCGGGAGTAGCGGGGAGCTGTTTTTT.

This sequence joins TRBV7-2 and TRBJ2-7; 8 bases line up with TRBD2. Germline V lookup: CDR1 SGHTA, CDR2 FQGNSA. V shed 5 bases and J 6 bases; nucleotides not matched to a gene: 9. CDR3 length: 14 residues. The chain's CDR3 is CASSSSGLGGEQYF. In nucleotides, the CDR3 is TGTGCCAGCAGCAGCTCGGGACTAGGTGGCGAGCAGTACTTC.

The rearrangement joins TRBV7-9 to TRBJ2-1; 7 nucleotides line up with TRBD1. This CDR3 has 15 amino acids. CDR1 is SEHNR, CDR2 FQNEAQ, per germline (reference sequence). J was trimmed by 6 bases and V by 5 bases; bases with no gene match: 10. The CDR3 DNA is TGTGCCAGCAGCCGAGGGACAGCAGGTCTCAATGAGCAGTTCTTC. Translating gives CASSRGTAGLNEQFF.